This T cell receptor (beta chain) comes out of a study of T cells after yellow fever vaccination. TCRdb re-derived calls from the 5' RACE reads in MiXCR, one entry per CDR3 protein. The data hold hundreds of thousands of distinct CDR3 sequences, with around 8.1% observed a single time. Germline V gene sequence: CDR1 LGHDT, CDR2 YNNKEL (reference sequence). The CDR3 is 17 amino acids. Trimming removed 2 bases at V and 0 bases at J, with 14 bases between. The rearrangement links TRBV3-1 to TRBJ2-4, with D perhaps assigned TRBD1 or TRBD2 (5 bases each). This specimen consisted of PBMCs, obtained more than 35 days after the first yellow fever vaccination. This TCR was sampled from a man between 18 and 35 years old who received the YFV17D yellow fever vaccine. CDR3 amino acids: CASSQYLGELAKNIQYF. The CDR3, as DNA: TGTGCCAGCAGCCAATACTTGGGGGAACTAGCCAAAAACATTCAGTACTTC.